A single sample is the source of the 9 T cell receptor beta chains below, sequenced in a study of T cell responses to AZD1222 COVID-19 vaccine. Here immunoSEQ multiplex PCR was the method, and the copy in TCRdb shows in-frame clones only, minus some. This table has over 150,000 clones, 70% to 90% appearing once. The source material was peripheral blood, sampled on day 0 of AZD1222 vaccination. Receptors were obtained from an adult in good health.

The rearrangement joins TRBV6-5 to TRBJ1-5; D not resolved. The CDR3 is 13 amino acids. V was cut by 6 bases and J by 3 bases, with 9 bases left in between. CDR1 is MNHEY and CDR2 is SVGAGI in the germline V gene. CDR3 DNA sequence: TGTGCCAGCAGGCCCAACCCCAATCAGCCCCAGCATTTT. Translating it yields CASRPNPNQPQHF.

J is TRBJ1-6 and V is TRBV30; D is unresolved. Trimming removed 2 bases at V and 0 bases at J, with 2 bases between. The CDR3 has 13 residues. The germline gives CDR1 GTSNPN, CDR2 SVGIG (reference sequence). In DNA form, the CDR3 reads TGTGCCTGGAGTAACTCCTATAATTCACCCCTCCACTTT. This encodes CAWSNSYNSPLHF.

The V call is TRBV7-2, the J call TRBJ1-1; the D is unclear. Trimming cost V 4 bases and J 0 bases, with 6 bases left between them. The length of the CDR3 is 13 residues. Per germline, CDR1 SGHTA and CDR2 FQGNSA. The CDR3 DNA sequence: TGTGCCAGCAGCTCCGGGATGAACACTGAAGCTTTCTTT. Its translation is CASSSGMNTEAFF. The whole variable domain, remainder taken from reference TRBV7-2 and TRBJ1-1, is GAGVSQSPSNKVTEKGKDVELRCDPISGHTALYWYRQSLGQGLEFLIYFQGNSAPDKSGLPSDRFSAERTGGSVSTLTIQRTQQEDSAVYLCASSSGMNTEAFFGQGTRLTVV.

The rearrangement uses TRBV10-3 and TRBJ2-5; D remains unclear. Trimming removed 3 bases from V and 2 bases from J, with 16 bases in between. The CDR3 has 16 residues. From germline, CDR1 is ENHRY and CDR2 SYGVKD. This CDR3 reads CAISDPDQSIQETQYF. CDR3 bases: TGTGCCATCAGTGACCCCGACCAATCGATTCAAGAGACCCAGTACTTC.

V is TRBV19 and J is TRBJ1-2; D is perhaps TRBD1 (5 bases). From germline, CDR1 is LNHDA and CDR2 SQIVND (reference sequence). The CDR3 consists of 16 residues. V dropped 5 bases and J dropped 2 bases, with 18 bases sitting between them. CDR3 in DNA: TGTGCCAGTAGTCAAGGCCCAGGAGGGGCGAACTATGGCTACACCTTC. It specifies CASSQGPGGANYGYTF.

V gene TRBV3-1 (or the pseudogene TRBV3-2) combines with J gene TRBJ2-1; the D is unclear. This CDR3 comprises 12 residues. V was cut by 4 bases and J by 10 bases, with 11 bases left in between. CDR1 and CDR2 (germline): LGHDT, YNNKEL (reference sequence). CDR3 sequence: CASSRGSVEQFF. CDR3 sequence (DNA): TGTGCCAGCAGCCGAGGCAGTGTAGAGCAGTTCTTC.

This rearrangement joins TRBV9 to TRBJ1-2; the match to TRBD1 covers 9 bases. Germline values: CDR1 SGDLS, CDR2 YYNGEE. This CDR3 is 14 amino acids long. Unmatched junction bases numbered 1, after V lost 2 bases and J lost 2 bases. CDR3: CASSVGTGNYGYTF. The CDR3 DNA reads as TGTGCCAGCAGCGTGGGGACAGGGAACTATGGCTACACCTTC.

V usage is TRBV10-3 and J usage is TRBJ2-7; 7 bases are a match to TRBD1. Germline CDR1 and CDR2: ENHRY and SYGVKD. The CDR3 runs 14 residues. V lost 6 bases, J lost 7 bases, and 12 bases stayed unmatched. The CDR3, as DNA: TGTGCCATCAGAGGGGACAGCCTAATGTCGGAGCAGTACTTC. Protein: CAIRGDSLMSEQYF.

This chain joins TRBV29-1 and TRBJ1-2; D is undetermined. This CDR3 is 13 amino acids long. Germline V CDR1 and CDR2: SQVTM, ANQGSEA. V was shortened by 4 bases and J by 1 base, with 10 bases between the two germline ends. The CDR3 spells CSVVGQLNYGYTF. The CDR3 bases are TGCAGCGTTGTCGGGCAGCTTAACTATGGCTACACCTTC.